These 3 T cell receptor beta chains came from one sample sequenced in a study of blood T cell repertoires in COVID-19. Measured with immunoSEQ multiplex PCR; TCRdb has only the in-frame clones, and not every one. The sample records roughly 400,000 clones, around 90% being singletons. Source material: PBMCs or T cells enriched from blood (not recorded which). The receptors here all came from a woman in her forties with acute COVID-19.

DNA for the CDR3: TGTGCCTGGAGTCCTCGACAGGGGGCGGCAAACATTCAGTACTTC. It is translated as CAWSPRQGAANIQYF. This rearrangement joins TRBV30 to TRBJ2-4; 10 nucleotides agree with TRBD1. Trimming took 2 bases from V and 6 from J; bases not matched to a gene: 7. The V gene's germline CDR1 is GTSNPN and CDR2 SVGIG (reference sequence). There are 15 residues in the CDR3.

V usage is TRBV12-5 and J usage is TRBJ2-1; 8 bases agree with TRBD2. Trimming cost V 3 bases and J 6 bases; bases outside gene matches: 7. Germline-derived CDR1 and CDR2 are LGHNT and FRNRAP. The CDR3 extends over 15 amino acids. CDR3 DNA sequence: TGTGCTAGTGGTTTCATAACGGGACTAGTCAATGAGCAGTTCTTC. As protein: CASGFITGLVNEQFF.

CDR3 in amino acids: CASSLGQGETQYF. CDR3 DNA sequence: TGTGCCAGCAGCCTGGGACAGGGGGAGACCCAGTACTTC. The chain joins TRBV5-4 to TRBJ2-5; 10 positions match TRBD1. The CDR3 is 13 residues long. Per the germline V gene, CDR1 is SGHNT and CDR2 is YYREEE (reference sequence). V was pared by 4 bases and J by 5 bases, with 2 bases of the junction left unmatched.